This T cell receptor beta chain is drawn from a study of human T cells and chemical hapten exposure. TCRdb passed the RACE reads through MiXCR, listing each CDR3 protein once. This sample has fewer than 150,000 distinct CDR3 sequences, with 13% found just once. V gave up 0 bases and J gave up 8 bases, with 5 bases separating them. This CDR3 has 13 amino acids. From germline, CDR1 is LGHNA and CDR2 YSLEER. Time point of the sample: pre-sensitization, week 0. Treatment given: therapeutic diphenylcyclopropenone sensitization with weekly scalp DPC. This sequence was found in a woman between 18 and 29 years old with alopecia areata. Some clones in this sample may be carry-over from other donors' samples. Sample: whole blood, taken in connection with sensitization to the hapten diphenylcyclopropenone (DPC). The chain couples TRBV4-3 to TRBJ1-6; D unclear. The CDR3 DNA is TGCGCCAGCAGCCAAGATCGTCATTCACCCCTCCACTTT. Protein sequence: CASSQDRHSPLHF.